These 9 T cell receptor beta chains were sequenced from one sample in a study of blood T cell repertoires in COVID-19. Profiled with immunoSEQ multiplex PCR; TCRdb holds only in-frame clones, not every one. The sample has about 190,000 clones, roughly 80% seen once. The sequenced sample was peripheral blood. These TCRs come from a man between 50 and 59 years old who had recovered from COVID-19.

The chain employs TRBV11-2 and TRBJ2-1, with TRBD2 identical over 10 bases. In germline, CDR1 is SGHAT, CDR2 FQNNGV. There are 15 residues in the CDR3. Trimming at V came to 2 bases and at J to 9 bases, leaving 7 bases not matched to a gene. Here the CDR3 reads CASSLSGRGTSEQFF. DNA for the CDR3: TGTGCCAGCAGCTTAAGCGGGAGGGGTACAAGTGAGCAGTTCTTC.

The rearrangement links TRBV9 to TRBJ2-1, with 11 bases matching TRBD2. The CDR3 has 14 amino acids. Trimming cost V 3 bases and J 6 bases; bases outside gene matches: 2. CDR1 and CDR2 from the germline V gene are SGDLS and YYNGEE. The CDR3 region is CASSAGLAVNEQFF. For the CDR3, the DNA is TGTGCCAGCAGCGCGGGACTAGCGGTCAATGAGCAGTTCTTC.

With regard to this clone: The junction shows a germline mismatch at one end, possibly a read error. The chain is built from TRBV7-2 and TRBJ2-7; 9 nucleotides match TRBD2. The germline V gene encodes CDR1 SGHTA and CDR2 FQGNSA. The CDR3 runs 14 residues. DNA of the CDR3: TGTGCCAGCAGCCTAGCGGGACTATCACTCGAGCAGTACTTC. It specifies CASSLAGLSLEQYF.

The chain carries TRBV28 and TRBJ2-7, with D maybe TRBD1 (6 bases). CDR3 size: 14 residues. Germline values: CDR1 MDHEN, CDR2 SYDVKM. V lost 4 bases, J lost 2 bases, and 12 bases lay in between. The CDR3 sequence is CASSSSTGTYEQYF. In DNA, the CDR3 is TGTGCCAGCAGTTCATCGACAGGAACCTACGAGCAGTACTTC.

The V gene is TRBV7-9, the J gene TRBJ2-3, with 10 bases identical to TRBD1. CDR3 length: 17 amino acids. The germline V gene has CDR1 SEHNR and CDR2 FQNEAQ (reference sequence). J was trimmed by 1 base and V by 5 bases; bases with no gene match: 9. In DNA form, the CDR3 reads TGTGCCAGCAGCCGGACCGCCGGGACAGGGGGCACAGATACGCAGTATTTT. This translates into CASSRTAGTGGTDTQYF.

The chain is built from TRBV7-2 and TRBJ1-3; D gene unclear. The germline V gene encodes CDR1 SGHTA and CDR2 FQGNSA. Trimming pared 8 bases from V and 2 bases from J, leaving 7 bases between. CDR3 length equals 12 residues. As DNA, the CDR3 is TGTGCCAGCCGGGGAACTGGAAACACCATATATTTT. Translated: CASRGTGNTIYF.

V usage is TRBV30 and J usage is TRBJ1-1, with 9 bases fitting TRBD1. The length of the CDR3 is 17 residues. CDR1 is GTSNPN, CDR2 SVGIG, per germline (reference sequence). Trimming cost V 2 bases and J 1 base; bases outside gene matches: 11. CDR3 nucleotide sequence: TGTGCCTGGAGTCCCCTAGGACAGGGGACAGGGAACACTGAAGCTTTCTTT. This sequence encodes CAWSPLGQGTGNTEAFF. The entire variable domain, with the rest obtained from reference TRBV30 and TRBJ1-1, is as follows: SQTIHQWPATLVQPVGSPLSLECTVEGTSNPNLYWYRQAAGRGLQLLFYSVGIGQISSEVPQNLSASRPQDRQFILSSKKLLLSDSGFYLCAWSPLGQGTGNTEAFFGQGTRLTVV.

This clone was observed a handful of times. CDR3 bases: TGTGCCAGCTCACCGTCGACAGTTCAGCCCCAGCATTTT. Amino acids: CASSPSTVQPQHF. This chain connects TRBV18 to TRBJ1-5, with D possibly being TRBD1 (5 bases). CDR1 and CDR2 from the germline V gene are KGHSH and LQKENI. This CDR3 contains 13 residues. Trimming removed 3 bases at V and 6 bases at J, with 9 bases between.

The chain employs TRBV27 and TRBJ1-2, with a tentative D call TRBD1 (5 bases). The V gene lost 6 bases and the J gene lost 4 bases, with 12 bases spanning the gap. CDR3 length: 13 residues. CDR1 and CDR2 (germline): MNHEY, SMNVEV (reference sequence). CDR3 sequence reads: CASRTTDGYGYTF. CDR3 sequence (DNA): TGTGCCAGCAGAACGACAGATGGCTATGGCTACACCTTC.